The source of this TCR beta chain is a study of control samples from healthy donors and cancer patients. Germline CDR1 SGHRS, CDR2 YFSETQ. The CDR3 consists of 16 residues. J gave up 1 base and V 2 bases, and 1 base lay outside the gene matches. Produced via immunoSEQ multiplex PCR; TCRdb's table is partial and in-frame only. Here the sample spans about 130,000 clones, just under 95% being singletons. The receptor was derived from a man aged 60 to 75 with colorectal cancer. Sequencing was done on a sample of PBMCs. The rearrangement joins TRBV5-1 to TRBJ2-2; TRBD1 aligns across 11 bases. CDR3 in DNA: TGCGCCAGCAGCTTTGGGACAGGGGGGAACACCGGGGAGCTGTTTTTT. Its protein is CASSFGTGGNTGELFF.